This paragraph reports one TCR beta chain. The antigen is not known. Per the germline V gene, CDR1 is SGHRS and CDR2 is YFSETQ. With V trimmed by 4 bases and J by 3 bases, 3 bases remained unmatched. The CDR3 extends over 13 amino acids. The entry originates in a study of T cell responses to AZD1222 COVID-19 vaccine. TCRdb's copy holds only in-frame clones and misses some; the assay was immunoSEQ multiplex PCR. The sample has roughly 170,000 clones, 70% to 90% seen once. Study-wide findings and caveats: Donors were mostly white British, more females; clonal diversity possibly underestimated. Regions 160-218 and 743-854 dominated among vaccine-associated CD4 TCRs spanning spike. Spike-specific TCR breadth and depth both grew after two AZD1222 doses. Reportedly, nearly half the spike-specific TCRs target unmutated variant regions.

The J gene is TRBJ2-7, the V gene TRBV5-1, with TRBD2 matching 8 bases. The receptor was isolated from an adult in good health. The specimen was peripheral blood, collected on day 0 of AZD1222 vaccination. CDR3 loop: CASSISGIYEQYF. The CDR3, as DNA: TGCGCCAGCAGCATTAGCGGGATCTACGAGCAGTACTTC.